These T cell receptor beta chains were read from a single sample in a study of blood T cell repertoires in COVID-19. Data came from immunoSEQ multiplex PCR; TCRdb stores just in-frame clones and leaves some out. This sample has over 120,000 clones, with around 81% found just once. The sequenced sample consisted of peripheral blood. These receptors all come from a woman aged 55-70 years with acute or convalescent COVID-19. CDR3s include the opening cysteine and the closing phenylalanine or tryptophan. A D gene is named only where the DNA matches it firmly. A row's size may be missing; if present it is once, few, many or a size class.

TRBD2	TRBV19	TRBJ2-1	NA	CASSVLGGSSYNEQFF	TGTGCCAGTAGTGTCCTTGGCGGGAGCTCCTACAATGAGCAGTTCTTC
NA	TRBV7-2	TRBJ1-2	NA	CASSLQNPGVGYGYTF	TGTGCCAGCAGCTTACAAAACCCAGGGGTGGGGTATGGCTACACCTTC
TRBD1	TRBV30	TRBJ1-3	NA	CAWDRGLGNTIYF	TGTGCCTGGGACAGGGGGCTTGGAAACACCATATATTTT
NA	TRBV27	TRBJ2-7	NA	CASSLFGSNEQYF	TGTGCCAGCAGTTTATTCGGTAGCAACGAGCAGTACTTC
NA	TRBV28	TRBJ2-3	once	CASSLSGGLFLNADTQYF	TGTGCCAGCAGTTTATCTGGGGGCCTTTTTCTTAACGCAGATACGCAGTATTTT
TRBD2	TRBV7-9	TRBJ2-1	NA	CASSQLKQAGGYNEQFF	TGTGCCAGCAGTCAATTAAAACAAGCGGGAGGATACAATGAGCAGTTCTTC
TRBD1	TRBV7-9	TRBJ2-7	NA	CASSLTTGGYYEQYF	TGTGCCAGCAGCCTGACGACAGGGGGATACTACGAGCAGTACTTC
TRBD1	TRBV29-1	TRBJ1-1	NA	CSADRGYGVNTEAFF	TGCAGCGCGGACAGGGGATATGGGGTGAACACTGAAGCTTTCTTT
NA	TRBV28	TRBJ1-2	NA	CASSGEAAGYTF	TGTGCCAGCAGTGGGGAGGCCGCTGGCTACACCTTC
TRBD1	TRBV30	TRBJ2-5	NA	CAWEGTGQETQYF	TGTGCCTGGGAAGGGACAGGCCAAGAGACCCAGTACTTC
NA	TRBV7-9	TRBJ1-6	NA	CASSLAGQSNSPLHF	TGTGCCAGCAGCTTAGCCGGACAGTCTAATTCACCCCTCCACTTT
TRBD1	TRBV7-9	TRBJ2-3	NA	CASSRDRVVDTQYF	TGTGCCAGCAGCCGGGACAGGGTGGTAGATACGCAGTATTTT
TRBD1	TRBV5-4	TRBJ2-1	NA	CASSMTGGLGYEQFF	TGTGCCAGCAGTATGACAGGGGGCTTGGGTTATGAGCAGTTCTTC
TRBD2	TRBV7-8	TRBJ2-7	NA	CASSFSGSDEQYF	TGTGCCAGCAGCTTTAGCGGGAGCGACGAGCAGTACTTC
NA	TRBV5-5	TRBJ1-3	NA	CASSSGRWAGNTIYF	TGTGCCAGCAGCTCTGGGAGATGGGCTGGAAACACCATATATTTT
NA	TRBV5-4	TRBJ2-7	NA	CASSPQSRGEQYF	TGTGCCAGCAGCCCGCAAAGCAGGGGCGAGCAGTACTTC
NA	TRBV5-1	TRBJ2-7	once	CASSRRGEQYF	TGCGCCAGCAGCAGGAGAGGGGAGCAGTACTTC
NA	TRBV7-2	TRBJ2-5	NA	CASSLDPGSETQYF	TGTGCCAGCAGCTTAGATCCAGGCTCAGAGACCCAGTACTTC
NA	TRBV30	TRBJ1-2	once	CAWSVEGWYGYTF	TGTGCCTGGAGTGTAGAGGGATGGTATGGCTACACCTTC
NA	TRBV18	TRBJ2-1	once	CASSPPGGSAHYNEQFF	TGTGCCAGCTCACCACCCGGCGGAAGCGCACACTACAATGAGCAGTTCTTC
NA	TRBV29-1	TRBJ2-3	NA	CSVDRPQGTDTQYF	TGCAGCGTTGACCGACCCCAGGGCACAGATACGCAGTATTTT
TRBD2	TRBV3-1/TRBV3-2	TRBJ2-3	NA	CASSPFVSGRRDTQYF	TGTGCCAGCAGCCCCTTTGTTAGCGGGAGGAGGGATACGCAGTATTTT
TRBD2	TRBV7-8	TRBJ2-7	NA	CASSVTSGSSYEQYF	TGTGCCAGCAGCGTGACTAGCGGGAGCTCCTACGAGCAGTACTTC
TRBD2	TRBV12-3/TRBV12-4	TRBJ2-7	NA	CASSWGGEQYF	TGTGCCAGCAGTTGGGGGGGCGAGCAGTACTTC
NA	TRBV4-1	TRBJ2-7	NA	CASSQGGPDPYEQYF	TGCGCCAGCAGCCAAGGGGGGCCCGACCCCTACGAGCAGTACTTC
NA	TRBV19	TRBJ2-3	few	CASSPGMGTDTQYF	TGTGCCAGTAGTCCCGGGATGGGGACAGATACGCAGTATTTT
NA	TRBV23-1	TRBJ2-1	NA	CASSLLYNEQFF	TGCGCCAGCAGTCTACTGTACAATGAGCAGTTCTTC
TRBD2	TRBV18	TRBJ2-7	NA	CASSPTVPEAGGFYEQYF	TGTGCCAGCTCACCAACAGTACCTGAAGCGGGAGGATTCTACGAGCAGTACTTC
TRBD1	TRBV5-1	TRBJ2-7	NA	CASSLQGQGLDEQYF	TGCGCCAGCAGCTTGCAAGGACAGGGGTTAGACGAGCAGTACTTC
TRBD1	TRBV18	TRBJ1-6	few	CASGDRADSPLHF	TGTGCCAGCGGGGACAGGGCGGATTCACCCCTCCACTTT
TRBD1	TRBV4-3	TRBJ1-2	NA	CASSQALPGRGNYGYTF	TGCGCCAGCAGCCAAGCTCTCCCAGGCAGGGGGAACTATGGCTACACCTTC
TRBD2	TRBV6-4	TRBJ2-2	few	CASSLSGDSGELFF	TGTGCCAGCAGTCTTAGCGGGGACTCCGGGGAGCTGTTTTTT
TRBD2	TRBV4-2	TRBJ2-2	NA	CASSQDFRLAGGAGELFF	TGTGCCAGCAGCCAAGACTTCCGACTAGCGGGAGGCGCCGGGGAGCTGTTTTTT
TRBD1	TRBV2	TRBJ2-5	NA	CASSEGGQGTQYF	TGTGCCAGCAGTGAGGGGGGACAGGGGACCCAGTACTTC
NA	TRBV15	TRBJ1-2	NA	CATGNRVTGYGYTF	TGTGCCACCGGAAACAGGGTTACTGGCTATGGCTACACCTTC